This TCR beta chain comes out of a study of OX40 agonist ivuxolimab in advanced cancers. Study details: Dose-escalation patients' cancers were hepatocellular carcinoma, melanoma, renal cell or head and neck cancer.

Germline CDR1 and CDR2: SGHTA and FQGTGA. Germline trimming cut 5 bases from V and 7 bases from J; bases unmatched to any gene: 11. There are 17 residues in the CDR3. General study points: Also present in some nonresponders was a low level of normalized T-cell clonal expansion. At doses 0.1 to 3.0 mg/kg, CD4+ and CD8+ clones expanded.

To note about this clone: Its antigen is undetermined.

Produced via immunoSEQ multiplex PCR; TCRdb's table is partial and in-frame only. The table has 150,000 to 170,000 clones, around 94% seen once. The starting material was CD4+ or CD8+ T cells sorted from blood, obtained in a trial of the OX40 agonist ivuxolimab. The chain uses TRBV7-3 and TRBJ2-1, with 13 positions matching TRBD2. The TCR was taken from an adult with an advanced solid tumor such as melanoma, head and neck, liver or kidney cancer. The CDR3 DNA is TGTGCCAGCAGCGCAGGACTAGCGGGGGTGGACAGGAATGAGCAGTTCTTC. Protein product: CASSAGLAGVDRNEQFF.